This TCR beta chain originates from a study of vaccination and CD4 T cells after COVID-19. Study in general: Post-COVID samples had a sampling time that fell a median approximately 93 days after diagnosis (range 35 to 161). A CEFX pool, an HIV-1 Nef pool, or else no peptide went into the control cultures. Notes on the study in general: The median proportion of reactive clones detected only post-vaccination in convalescent patients was approximately 90%.

As to treatment: roughly 11-day PBMC culture with coronavirus spike peptide pools or control peptides (ViraFEST assay). Per the germline V gene, CDR1 is MNHEY and CDR2 is SMNVEV (reference sequence). The CDR3 totals 15 residues. Trimming shortened V by 4 bases and J by 0 bases, and 13 bases separated the two germline ends. Sequencing of DNA taken from cultured CD4+ T cells relied on the Oncomine TCR Beta short-read assay. TCRdb independently ran MiXCR on the PCR reads; one entry per CDR3 protein. The data contain several thousand distinct CDR3 sequences, roughly 15% of them singletons. Comment on this clonotype: Its antigen is undetermined.

Sequenced: CD4+ T cells from blood, cultured in vitro. V usage is TRBV27 and J usage is TRBJ2-7; D is ambiguous. The origin of this receptor is a human donor who had recovered from COVID-19. Written as DNA, the CDR3 is TGTGCCAGCAGTTCCCATGACACCCGCTCCTACGAGCAGTACTTC. Its translation is CASSSHDTRSYEQYF.